This T cell receptor (beta chain) was identified in a study of tumor and adjacent non-tumor tissue in lung cancer. At the level of the study: There were some 11 adenocarcinoma, a couple of squamous cell carcinoma and 1 small cell lung cancer cases. Samples averaged about 4.17 million productive TCRbeta reads each.

The library came from three nested PCR rounds adapted from ARM-PCR protocols. One entry per CDR3 protein results from TCRdb running MiXCR on the multiplex PCR reads. The sample records 100,000 to 120,000 distinct CDR3 sequences, approximately 87% being singletons. This clonotype was recorded once. Its cognate antigen is unknown. The junction had 19 bases not matched to a gene; V was cut back by 6 bases and J by 7 bases. The V gene's germline CDR1 is MNHEY and CDR2 SVGAGI. The CDR3 totals 17 residues. Study-wide results and caveats: Higher tumor TCR diversity was associated with shorter survival. Compared with tumor, normal lung showed significantly lower TCR diversity.

RNA was extracted from bulk tissue without any cell sorting. The TCR originated in a man aged 65-85 years with non-small cell lung cancer. Sequencing was carried out using lung tumor tissue. The V gene is TRBV6-5, the J gene TRBJ1-1, with 8 bases fitting TRBD1. The CDR3 protein is CASRQTHDRGWGIEAFF. CDR3 bases: TGTGCCAGCAGGCAAACCCATGACAGGGGATGGGGCATTGAAGCTTTCTTT.